The 22 T cell receptor beta chains below were found in one sample sequenced in a study of blood T cell repertoires in COVID-19. The method was immunoSEQ multiplex PCR; TCRdb's version includes in-frame clones alone and lacks a portion of them. The table lists 150,000 to 200,000 clones, roughly 77% of them singletons. The sequenced sample was peripheral blood. The origin of the receptors is a woman in her thirties or forties with COVID-19, enrolled during active disease.

The chain uses TRBV2 and TRBJ2-3; 7 nucleotides line up with TRBD2. J gave up 2 bases and V 7 bases, and 9 bases lay outside the gene matches. This CDR3 is 15 amino acids long. Germline V gene sequence: CDR1 SNHLY, CDR2 FYNNEI. The CDR3 DNA reads as TGTGCCAGCACCTCGGGACTACCCCTCACAGATACGCAGTATTTT. Its translation: CASTSGLPLTDTQYF.

The chain carries TRBV30 and TRBJ1-1, with D tentatively TRBD1 (5 bases). Trimming took off 0 bases at V and 4 bases at J, with 9 bases between the two ends. This CDR3 comprises 13 residues. Germline V gene sequence: CDR1 GTSNPN, CDR2 SVGIG (reference sequence). The DNA of the CDR3 is TGTGCCTGGAGTGTTGCGGGGGGCACTGAAGCTTTCTTT. The encoded protein is CAWSVAGGTEAFF.

The chain links TRBV2 to TRBJ1-4, with TRBD1 identical over 11 bases. Germline lookup yields CDR1 SNHLY and CDR2 FYNNEI. The length of the CDR3 is 16 residues. V lost 9 bases and J lost 8; bases outside the gene matches: 14. The CDR3 sequence: CASAEGTGGSREKLFF. The CDR3 DNA sequence: TGTGCCAGTGCAGAGGGGACAGGGGGTTCCCGGGAAAAACTGTTTTTT.

CDR3: CASGRDRNQPQHF. As DNA, the CDR3 is TGTGCCAGCGGGAGGGATCGCAATCAGCCCCAGCATTTT. The rearrangement uses TRBV27 and TRBJ1-5, with D unclear. Trimming removed 8 bases from V and 2 bases from J, with 10 bases in between. The CDR3 covers 13 residues. CDR1 is MNHEY, CDR2 SMNVEV, per germline (reference sequence).

For the CDR3, the DNA is TGTGCCAGCAGTTTCATGTACACTGAAGCTTTCTTT. This codes for CASSFMYTEAFF. This chain links TRBV6-2 or TRBV6-3 with TRBJ1-1, with D uncertain. The CDR3 contains 12 residues. Germline V gene data show CDR1 as MNHEY and CDR2 as SVGEGT. V shed 4 bases and J shed 3 bases, with 6 bases lying between them.

This clone was counted a few times. The chain couples TRBV5-1 to TRBJ2-5, with a possible D match to TRBD2 (5 bases). Germline CDR1 and CDR2: SGHRS and YFSETQ. The CDR3 has 15 amino acids. With 2 bases removed from V and 0 bases from J, the gap between germline ends came to 11 bases. Here the CDR3 DNA reads TGCGCCAGCAGCTTCGATCCGGGGAACCAAGAGACCCAGTACTTC. Residues: CASSFDPGNQETQYF.

The chain employs TRBV5-4 and TRBJ2-5; no clear D. Trimming took 0 bases from V and 6 from J, leaving 9 bases between them. Germline CDR1 reads SGHNT; CDR2 reads YYREEE (reference sequence). The CDR3 consists of 13 residues. The CDR3 sequence: CASSLAGEKTQYF. CDR3 sequence (DNA): TGTGCCAGCAGCTTGGCGGGTGAAAAGACCCAGTACTTC.

This chain uses TRBV19 with TRBJ2-3, with unresolved D. This CDR3 is 12 amino acids long. V lost 7 bases, J lost 3 bases, and 8 bases lay in between. Germline V gene sequence: CDR1 LNHDA, CDR2 SQIVND (reference sequence). CDR3 in amino acids: CASTSLTDTQYF. The CDR3 nucleotides are TGTGCCAGTACCTCCTTGACAGATACGCAGTATTTT. Full variable domain (remainder filled in from reference TRBV19 and TRBJ2-3): DGGITQSPKYLFRKEGQNVTLSCEQNLNHDAMYWYRQDPGQGLRLIYYSQIVNDFQKGDIAEGYSVSREKKESFPLTVTSAQKNPTAFYLCASTSLTDTQYFGPGTRLTVL.

In its sample, this clone was seen once. The chain uses TRBV5-6 and TRBJ2-7; TRBD1 matches 7 bases. This CDR3 comprises 15 residues. V lost 0 bases, J lost 2 bases, and 5 bases stayed unmatched. CDR1 is SGHDT, CDR2 YYEEEE, per germline. CDR3 residues: CASSLALTGAYEQYF. The CDR3 nucleotides are TGTGCCAGCAGCTTGGCCCTAACAGGGGCCTACGAGCAGTACTTC.

The chain carries TRBV6-4 and TRBJ2-5; no clear D gene. The germline V gene has CDR1 MRHNA and CDR2 SNTAGT. The V and J ends lost 8 bases and 5 bases respectively, with 9 bases between them. The CDR3 length is 11 residues. The CDR3 DNA sequence: TGTGCCAGCGCTGGTCGGGAGACCCAGTACTTC. It is translated as CASAGRETQYF.

The chain joins TRBV19 to TRBJ2-5, with D perhaps matching TRBD2 (6 bases). V lost 4 bases and J 2 bases, leaving 8 bases between the germline ends. Germline V gives CDR1 LNHDA, CDR2 SQIVND (reference sequence). The CDR3 extends over 13 amino acids. CDR3 DNA sequence: TGTGCCAGTAGTACGGGGGTGCAAGAGACCCAGTACTTC. This translates into CASSTGVQETQYF.

The genes are TRBV5-1 and TRBJ1-4, with TRBD1 matching over 7 bases. CDR3 size: 16 residues. V shed 4 bases and J 4 bases; nucleotides not matched to a gene: 10. Germline V gives CDR1 SGHRS, CDR2 YFSETQ. The CDR3 DNA is TGCGCCAGCAGCGCTGAACCACAGGGGATTAATGAAAAACTGTTTTTT. Amino acids: CASSAEPQGINEKLFF.

The V call is TRBV5-1, the J call TRBJ2-7; 7 bases line up with TRBD2. The J segment lost 6 bases and the V segment lost 4 bases, leaving 13 bases of the junction unmatched. CDR1 and CDR2 from the germline V gene are SGHRS and YFSETQ. This CDR3 spans 15 amino acids. The CDR3 loop is CASSPSGLEGREQYF. In DNA form, the CDR3 reads TGCGCCAGCAGCCCTTCTGGACTAGAAGGTCGCGAGCAGTACTTC.

The chain is built from TRBV11-2 and TRBJ2-1, with 8 nucleotides matching TRBD1. The V and J ends lost 5 bases and 6 bases, in that order; junction bases with no gene match: 6. The CDR3 covers 14 residues. Germline-derived CDR1 and CDR2 are SGHAT and FQNNGV. The CDR3 DNA reads as TGTGCCAGCAGCCAGGACAGGGTCCTCAATGAGCAGTTCTTC. Protein product: CASSQDRVLNEQFF.

This clone was counted a single time. Here the CDR3 DNA reads TGCAGTGCTAGTGGGACAGGGAGTCCCTACGAGCAGTACTTC. This sequence encodes CSASGTGSPYEQYF. The rearrangement uses TRBV20-1 and TRBJ2-7; 9 nucleotides line up with TRBD1. CDR1 and CDR2 from the germline V gene are DFQATT and SNEGSKA (reference sequence). The trim removed 3 bases at V and 2 bases at J, leaving 5 bases unmatched. CDR3 length equals 14 residues.

This clone was detected a few times. The chain carries TRBV11-2 and TRBJ1-3; the D is unclear. Germline V gene sequence: CDR1 SGHAT, CDR2 FQNNGV. The CDR3 sequence is 15 residues long. V was trimmed by 2 bases and J by 0 bases, leaving 8 bases between them. The CDR3 here is CASSLSTVSGNTIYF. In DNA, the CDR3 is TGTGCCAGCAGCTTATCTACAGTCTCTGGAAACACCATATATTTT.

V usage is TRBV19 and J usage is TRBJ2-5; 9 bases are a match to TRBD2. V was clipped by 1 base and J by 5 bases; unmatched bases: 5. The CDR3 has 15 amino acids. Germline loops: CDR1 LNHDA, CDR2 SQIVND (reference sequence). The CDR3 nucleotides read TGTGCCAGTAGTATAGTGAGCGGGAGGCGGGAGACCCAGTACTTC. Its protein is CASSIVSGRRETQYF.

The gene calls are TRBV28 and TRBJ1-2; possible D gene TRBD1, 5 bases. This CDR3 comprises 12 residues. The ends were cut back, 0 bases at V and 6 bases at J, with 5 bases in the middle. Germline V gene lookup returns CDR1 MDHEN and CDR2 SYDVKM. CDR3 residues: CASSLWDNGYTF. Here the CDR3 DNA reads TGTGCCAGCAGTTTATGGGACAATGGCTACACCTTC.

This clone was found once. This specimen includes other DNA sequences encoding the same CDR3. The rearrangement joins TRBV2 to TRBJ1-4; weak D call: TRBD1 (5 bases). Germline V gene lookup returns CDR1 SNHLY and CDR2 FYNNEI. The CDR3 sequence is 14 residues long. The ends were cut back, 2 bases at V and 5 bases at J, with 9 bases in the middle. CDR3 loop: CASSESSGNEKLFF. The CDR3 nucleotides read TGTGCCAGCAGTGAATCTTCAGGGAATGAAAAACTGTTTTTT. Variable domain in full (rest from reference TRBV2 and TRBJ1-4): EPEVTQTPSHQVTQMGQEVILRCVPISNHLYFYWYRQILGQKVEFLVSFYNNEISEKSEIFDDQFSVERPDGSNFTLKIRSTKLEDSAMYFCASSESSGNEKLFFGSGTQLSVL.

The chain has TRBV5-4 and TRBJ1-2; 8 bases match TRBD1. The germline V gene encodes CDR1 SGHNT and CDR2 YYREEE (reference sequence). CDR3 length: 16 amino acids. V trimming: 1 base; J trimming: 7 bases; junction bases outside the gene matches: 12. The CDR3 protein is CASSLWVGQGEGGYTF. The DNA of the CDR3 is TGTGCCAGCAGCTTGTGGGTTGGACAGGGAGAGGGTGGCTACACCTTC.

The V and J genes are TRBV11-3 and TRBJ2-5; D may be TRBD1 (7 bases). Germline CDR1 SGHNT, CDR2 YENEEA. V lost 4 bases, J lost 4 bases, and 16 bases lay in between. The CDR3 is 15 amino acids. The CDR3 region has the DNA TGTGCCAGCAGCTCACCCCAGGGGGGACGAGAGACCCAGTACTTC. This encodes CASSSPQGGRETQYF.

The chain has TRBV10-3 and TRBJ2-3, with a possible D match to TRBD2 (6 bases). Germline CDR1 reads ENHRY; CDR2 reads SYGVKD. V dropped 4 bases and J dropped 0 bases, with 14 bases sitting between them. The CDR3 loop spans 16 amino acids. Here the CDR3 DNA reads TGTGCCATCAGTGCGGATCTAGCGCCTAGCACAGATACGCAGTATTTT. Its translation is CAISADLAPSTDTQYF.